Only a few counts were recorded for the clone carrying this TCR beta chain. The source of the sample is a study of blood T cell repertoires in COVID-19. On the study more broadly: There were acute and convalescent COVID-19 samples, and they came from the United States, Italy and Spain. T cells, B-cell-depleted T cells, or PBMCs provided the cDNA or gDNA that served as material.

The germline CDR1 and CDR2 sequences are SGHNT and YENEEA. This CDR3 comprises 15 residues. Trimming took off 2 bases at V and 3 bases at J, with 10 bases between the two ends. Per the original data handling: Reference gene primers were amplified, and this amplification served to estimate nucleated cell counts. Generated by immunoSEQ multiplex PCR, the TCRdb table keeps only in-frame clones and is missing some. Clonal size and the V and J genes are those of that table, whereas D and trimming came from the DNA. This repertoire shows 240,000 or so clones, 87% found once; its top ten account for 6% to 9%.

The sequencing sample was made of peripheral blood. The chain has TRBV11-3 and TRBJ2-2, with D possibly matching TRBD2 (5 bases). The clonotype was recovered from a man aged 55 to 70 who had recovered from COVID-19. CDR3 protein: CASSLSPADTGELFF. In DNA, the CDR3 is TGTGCCAGCAGCTTAAGCCCAGCGGACACCGGGGAGCTGTTTTTT.